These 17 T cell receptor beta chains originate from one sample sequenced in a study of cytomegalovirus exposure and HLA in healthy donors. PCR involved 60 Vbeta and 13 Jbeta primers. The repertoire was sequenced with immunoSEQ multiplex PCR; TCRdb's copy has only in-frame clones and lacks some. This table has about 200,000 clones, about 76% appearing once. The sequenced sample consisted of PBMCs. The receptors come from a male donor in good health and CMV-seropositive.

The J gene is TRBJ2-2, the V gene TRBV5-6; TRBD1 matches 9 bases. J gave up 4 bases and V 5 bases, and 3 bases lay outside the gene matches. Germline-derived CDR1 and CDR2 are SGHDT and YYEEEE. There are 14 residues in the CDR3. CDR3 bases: TGTGCCAGCAGACAGGGGGCGAGCACCGGGGAGCTGTTTTTT. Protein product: CASRQGASTGELFF.

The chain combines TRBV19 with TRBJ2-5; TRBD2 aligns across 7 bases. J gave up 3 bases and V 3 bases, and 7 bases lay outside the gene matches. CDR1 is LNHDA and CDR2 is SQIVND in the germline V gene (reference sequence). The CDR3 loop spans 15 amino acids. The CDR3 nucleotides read TGTGCCAGTAGTATGAGGACTAGTCGGGAAGAGACCCAGTACTTC. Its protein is CASSMRTSREETQYF. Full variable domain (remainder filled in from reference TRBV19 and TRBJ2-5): DGGITQSPKYLFRKEGQNVTLSCEQNLNHDAMYWYRQDPGQGLRLIYYSQIVNDFQKGDIAEGYSVSREKKESFPLTVTSAQKNPTAFYLCASSMRTSREETQYFGPGTRLLVL.

The CDR3 loop reads CATSRLFEGNTIYF. The DNA for the CDR3 is TGTGCCACCAGCAGACTTTTCGAGGGAAACACCATATATTTT. This rearrangement joins TRBV15 to TRBJ1-3; no definite D call. The V gene's germline CDR1 is LNHNV and CDR2 YYDKDF (reference sequence). V lost 2 bases and J 4 bases, leaving 9 bases between the germline ends. The CDR3 has 14 residues. The variable domain in full, completed from reference TRBV15 and TRBJ1-3, reads DAMVIQNPRYQVTQFGKPVTLSCSQTLNHNVMYWYQQKSSQAPKLLFHYYDKDFNNEADTPDNFQSRRPNTSFCFLDIRSPGLGDTAMYLCATSRLFEGNTIYFGEGSWLTVV.

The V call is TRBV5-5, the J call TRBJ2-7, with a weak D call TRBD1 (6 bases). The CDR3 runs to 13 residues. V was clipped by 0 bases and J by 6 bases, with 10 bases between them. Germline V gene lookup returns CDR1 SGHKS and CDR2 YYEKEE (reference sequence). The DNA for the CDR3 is TGTGCCAGCAGCTTGGCAACAGGGACCGAGCAGTACTTC. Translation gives CASSLATGTEQYF.

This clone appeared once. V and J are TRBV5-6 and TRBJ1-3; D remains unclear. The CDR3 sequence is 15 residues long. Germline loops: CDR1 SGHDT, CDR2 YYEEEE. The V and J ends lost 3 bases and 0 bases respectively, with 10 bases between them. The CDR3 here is CASSSAGFSGNTIYF. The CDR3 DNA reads TGTGCCAGCAGCTCCGCGGGGTTCTCTGGAAACACCATATATTTT.

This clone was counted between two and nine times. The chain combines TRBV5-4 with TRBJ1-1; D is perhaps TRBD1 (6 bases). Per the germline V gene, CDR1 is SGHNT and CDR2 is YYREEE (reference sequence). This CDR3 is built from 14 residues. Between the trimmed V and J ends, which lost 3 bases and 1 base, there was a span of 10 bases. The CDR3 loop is CASSWVQGNTEAFF. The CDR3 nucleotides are TGTGCCAGCAGCTGGGTACAGGGGAACACTGAAGCTTTCTTT.

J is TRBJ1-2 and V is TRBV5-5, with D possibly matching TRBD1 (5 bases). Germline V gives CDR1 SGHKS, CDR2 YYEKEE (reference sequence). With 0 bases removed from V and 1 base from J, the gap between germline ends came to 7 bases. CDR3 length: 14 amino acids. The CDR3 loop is CASSLVGDNYGYTF. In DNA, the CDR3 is TGTGCCAGCAGCTTGGTAGGGGATAACTATGGCTACACCTTC.

For the CDR3, the DNA is TGTGCCAGCAGCGTTTCGGTGTATGAAGAGACCCAGTACTTC. Residues: CASSVSVYEETQYF. The J gene is TRBJ2-5, the V gene TRBV9, with D uncertain. CDR3 length equals 14 residues. Germline V gives CDR1 SGDLS, CDR2 YYNGEE. V gave up 2 bases and J gave up 3 bases, with 11 bases separating them.

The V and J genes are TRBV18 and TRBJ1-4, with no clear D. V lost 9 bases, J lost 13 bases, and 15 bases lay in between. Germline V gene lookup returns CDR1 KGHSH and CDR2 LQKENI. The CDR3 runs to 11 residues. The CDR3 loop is CASSTGEGLFF. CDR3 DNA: TGTGCCAGTTCGACGGGAGAAGGACTGTTTTTT.

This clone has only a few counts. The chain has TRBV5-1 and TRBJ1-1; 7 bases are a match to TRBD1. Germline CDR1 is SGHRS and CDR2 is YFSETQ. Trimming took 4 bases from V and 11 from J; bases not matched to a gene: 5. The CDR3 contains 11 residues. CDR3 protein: CASSEQGYAFF. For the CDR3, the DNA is TGCGCCAGCAGCGAACAGGGGTACGCTTTCTTT.

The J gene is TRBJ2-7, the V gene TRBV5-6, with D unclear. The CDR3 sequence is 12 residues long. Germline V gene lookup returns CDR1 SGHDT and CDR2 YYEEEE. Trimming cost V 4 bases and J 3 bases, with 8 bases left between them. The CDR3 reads CASSRLDYEQYF. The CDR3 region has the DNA TGTGCCAGCAGCCGACTTGACTACGAGCAGTACTTC.

The CDR3 spells CASSLGRGSELFF. The DNA for the CDR3 is TGTGCCAGCAGCTTAGGCAGGGGTTCGGAACTGTTTTTT. The rearrangement joins TRBV11-2 to TRBJ1-4; a weak D match, TRBD1 (6 bases). The CDR3 is 13 amino acids. V lost 1 base, J lost 12 bases, and 12 bases lay in between. Germline CDR1 SGHAT, CDR2 FQNNGV.

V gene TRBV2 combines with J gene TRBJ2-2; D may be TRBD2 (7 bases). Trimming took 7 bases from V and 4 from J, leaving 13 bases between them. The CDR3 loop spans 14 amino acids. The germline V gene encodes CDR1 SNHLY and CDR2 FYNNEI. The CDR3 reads CASIAGAATGELFF. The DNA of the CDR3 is TGTGCCAGCATCGCGGGGGCGGCCACCGGGGAGCTGTTTTTT.

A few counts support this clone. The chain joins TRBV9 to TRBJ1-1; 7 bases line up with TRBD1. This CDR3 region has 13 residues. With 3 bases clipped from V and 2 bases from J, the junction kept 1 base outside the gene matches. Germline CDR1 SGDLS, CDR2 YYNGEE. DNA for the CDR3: TGTGCCAGCAGCGAGGGGGCAAACACTGAAGCTTTCTTT. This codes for CASSEGANTEAFF.

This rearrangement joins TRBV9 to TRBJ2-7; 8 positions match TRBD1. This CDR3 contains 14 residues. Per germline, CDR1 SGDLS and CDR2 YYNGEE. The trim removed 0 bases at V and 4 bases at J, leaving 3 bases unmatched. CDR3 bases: TGTGCCAGCAGCGTAGGGACAGGGATTTACGAGCAGTACTTC. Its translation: CASSVGTGIYEQYF.

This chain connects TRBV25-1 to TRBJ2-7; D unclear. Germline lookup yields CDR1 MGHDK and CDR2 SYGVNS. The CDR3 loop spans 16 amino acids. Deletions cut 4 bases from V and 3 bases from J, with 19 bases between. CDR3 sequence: CASSADTTHSLYEQYF. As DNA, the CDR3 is TGTGCCAGCAGTGCCGACACGACCCATTCACTCTACGAGCAGTACTTC.

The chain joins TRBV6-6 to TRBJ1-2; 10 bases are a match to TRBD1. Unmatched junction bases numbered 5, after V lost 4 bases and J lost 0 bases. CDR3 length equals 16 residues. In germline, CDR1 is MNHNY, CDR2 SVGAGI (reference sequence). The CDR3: CASSSRQGAPNYGYTF. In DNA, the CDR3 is TGTGCCAGCAGTTCCAGACAGGGGGCGCCTAACTATGGCTACACCTTC.